Listed below are T cell receptor beta chains from one sample, sequenced in a study of neurological immune-mediated disorders. TCRdb independently ran MiXCR on the 5' RACE reads; one entry per CDR3 protein. The repertoire consists of under 75,000 distinct CDR3 sequences, with approximately 3.3% occurring once and the leading ten covering roughly 5%. The specimen was PBMCs. The receptors were sampled from a woman between 45 and 65 years old with multiple sclerosis. Each CDR3 is given with its conserved first and last residue. Each record gives: CDR3 protein, V gene, J gene.

CDR3aa: CASSQDSRRGYNEQFF
v_gene: TRBV4-2
j_gene: TRBJ2-1

CDR3aa: CASRTEVNSPLHF
v_gene: TRBV2
j_gene: TRBJ1-6

CDR3aa: CASSLAIGTSRGTDTQYF
v_gene: TRBV5-1
j_gene: TRBJ2-3

CDR3aa: CASSSRSGKVQRFF
v_gene: TRBV12-3/TRBV12-4
j_gene: TRBJ2-1

CDR3aa: CASSFPPDNTEAFF
v_gene: TRBV12-3/TRBV12-4
j_gene: TRBJ1-1

CDR3aa: CSVPNPGSNTGELFF
v_gene: TRBV29-1
j_gene: TRBJ2-2

CDR3aa: CSASVRGPSYNEQFF
v_gene: TRBV20-1
j_gene: TRBJ2-1

CDR3aa: CASSHDSDHSNQPQHF
v_gene: TRBV19
j_gene: TRBJ1-5

CDR3aa: CASSPHLPTITSNTGELFF
v_gene: TRBV7-3
j_gene: TRBJ2-2

CDR3aa: CASGGTAYGYTF
v_gene: TRBV9
j_gene: TRBJ1-2

CDR3aa: CASSRGDKVGETQYF
v_gene: TRBV5-5
j_gene: TRBJ2-5

CDR3aa: CASSQTILAGSYNEQFF
v_gene: TRBV3-1
j_gene: TRBJ2-1

CDR3aa: CASSLEVTRAYNEQFF
v_gene: TRBV7-2
j_gene: TRBJ2-1

CDR3aa: CASSLGGGSGNTIYF
v_gene: TRBV5-1
j_gene: TRBJ1-3

CDR3aa: CATSRGSGAGYEKLFF
v_gene: TRBV15
j_gene: TRBJ1-4

CDR3aa: CASSVVFLAGEAGELFF
v_gene: TRBV11-3
j_gene: TRBJ2-2

CDR3aa: CSATDRGRGQETQYF
v_gene: TRBV20-1
j_gene: TRBJ2-5

CDR3aa: CASSYPRQGASSGNTIYF
v_gene: TRBV6-6
j_gene: TRBJ1-3

CDR3aa: CSVEPRGFVSTF
v_gene: TRBV29-1
j_gene: TRBJ1-2

CDR3aa: CASSLVLAGAKNIQYF
v_gene: TRBV7-2
j_gene: TRBJ2-4

CDR3aa: CASSQMTGVPSDTQYF
v_gene: TRBV4-2
j_gene: TRBJ2-3

CDR3aa: CASSSGRNSHYNEQFF
v_gene: TRBV7-9
j_gene: TRBJ2-1

CDR3aa: CSATGRTGRRNIQYF
v_gene: TRBV29-1
j_gene: TRBJ2-4

CDR3aa: CASSDRVDEQYF
v_gene: TRBV18
j_gene: TRBJ2-7

CDR3aa: CASSVASSGRDYNEQFF
v_gene: TRBV9
j_gene: TRBJ2-1

CDR3aa: CASAGSANYGYTF
v_gene: TRBV6-1
j_gene: TRBJ1-2

CDR3aa: CASSPPLVMNTEAFF
v_gene: TRBV11-2
j_gene: TRBJ1-1

CDR3aa: CASSLLPASAGGPDTQYF
v_gene: TRBV5-1
j_gene: TRBJ2-3

CDR3aa: CASSPVAGTSHNEQFF
v_gene: TRBV28
j_gene: TRBJ2-1

CDR3aa: CASSLEPDTDTQYF
v_gene: TRBV5-6
j_gene: TRBJ2-3

CDR3aa: CASSLLQGNEKLFF
v_gene: TRBV28
j_gene: TRBJ1-4

CDR3aa: CSARQHRDRVVETQYF
v_gene: TRBV20-1
j_gene: TRBJ2-5

CDR3aa: CATHSGDYEQYF
v_gene: TRBV10-3
j_gene: TRBJ2-7

CDR3aa: CASSLGLAGDISYEQYF
v_gene: TRBV5-4
j_gene: TRBJ2-7

CDR3aa: CASSPRLAGGGTGELFF
v_gene: TRBV5-1
j_gene: TRBJ2-2

CDR3aa: CSVGEETQYF
v_gene: TRBV29-1
j_gene: TRBJ2-5

CDR3aa: CASSLRQGDTEAFF
v_gene: TRBV3-1
j_gene: TRBJ1-1

CDR3aa: CASKGRSSTDTQYF
v_gene: TRBV7-2
j_gene: TRBJ2-3

CDR3aa: CASSQAGPLNYGYTF
v_gene: TRBV4-2
j_gene: TRBJ1-2

CDR3aa: CASSLAPASYNEQFF
v_gene: TRBV7-2
j_gene: TRBJ2-1

CDR3aa: CASRDRGPYGYTF
v_gene: TRBV6-1
j_gene: TRBJ1-2

CDR3aa: CASSLRGENTEAFF
v_gene: TRBV11-3
j_gene: TRBJ1-1

CDR3aa: CSARMGTGGNNSPLHF
v_gene: TRBV20-1
j_gene: TRBJ1-6

CDR3aa: CAISDPLRGLITEAFF
v_gene: TRBV10-3
j_gene: TRBJ1-1

CDR3aa: CSARDFRGRGYGYTF
v_gene: TRBV20-1
j_gene: TRBJ1-2

CDR3aa: CASSLSSGGVYEQYF
v_gene: TRBV27
j_gene: TRBJ2-7

CDR3aa: CASSTSRTSGGAQETQYF
v_gene: TRBV7-2
j_gene: TRBJ2-5

CDR3aa: CASSLSPSGSGIQYF
v_gene: TRBV11-2
j_gene: TRBJ2-4

CDR3aa: CSARQASGSSYEQYF
v_gene: TRBV20-1
j_gene: TRBJ2-7

CDR3aa: CASSLDPGLNEQFF
v_gene: TRBV5-1
j_gene: TRBJ2-1